Each of the 32 T cell receptor beta chains below was sequenced from the same sample in a study of spatial heterogeneity in lung cancer. Time point defined: sample taken at primary tumor resection. TCRdb itself ran the 5' RACE reads through MiXCR, one entry per CDR3 protein. The sample holds around 2,900 distinct CDR3 sequences, roughly 8.5% seen once. Specimen: normal lung tissue next to the tumor, collected at surgery. The receptors here all came from a female donor with early-stage non-small cell lung cancer.

This clonotype is medium-sized in the sample. This chain links TRBV10-2 with TRBJ2-1; possibly TRBD2 for D (6 bases). V lost 6 bases to trimming and J lost 8 bases, with 11 bases between them. CDR3 length equals 12 residues. Germline CDR1 WSHSY, CDR2 SAAADI. CDR3 in amino acids: CASSGSLDEQFF. The CDR3 bases are TGCGCCAGCAGCGGGAGTCTCGATGAGCAGTTCTTC.

A note on this clonotype: A single base separates this from a much larger clone, so it may be a read error. V is TRBV7-8 and J is TRBJ2-2; 8 positions match TRBD2. The CDR3 totals 15 residues. CDR1 is SGHVS, CDR2 FQNEAQ, per germline. The CDR3 bases are TGTGCCAACAGCTTAGGCGGGGGGCTCACCGGGGAGCTGTTTTTT. It is translated as CANSLGGGLTGELFF.

This clonotype was seen more than once but under ten times. The chain joins TRBV9 to TRBJ2-1; 9 bases are shared with TRBD2. This CDR3 is built from 16 residues. The J segment lost 6 bases and the V segment lost 0 bases, leaving 7 bases of the junction unmatched. The germline gives CDR1 SGDLS, CDR2 YYNGEE. CDR3 sequence: CASSVGPSGTINEQFF. The DNA of the CDR3 is TGTGCCAGCAGCGTAGGGCCTAGCGGGACGATCAATGAGCAGTTCTTC.

This clonotype is large within its sample. This chain uses TRBV4-2 with TRBJ2-7, with a weak D call TRBD2 (5 bases). The CDR3 consists of 15 residues. The V and J ends lost 1 base and 4 bases respectively, with 14 bases between them. CDR1 is LGHNA and CDR2 is YNFKEQ in the germline V gene. This CDR3 is CASSQGPSKWYEQYF. The CDR3 nucleotides read TGTGCCAGCAGCCAAGGACCTAGCAAATGGTACGAGCAGTACTTC.

This clonotype is classed as medium-sized. The chain links TRBV19 to TRBJ1-1; D gene uncertain. The CDR3 totals 13 residues. Germline V gene lookup returns CDR1 LNHDA and CDR2 SQIVND (reference sequence). The ends were cut back, 5 bases at V and 1 base at J, with 8 bases in the middle. The CDR3 region is CASSDRGNTEAFF. CDR3 in DNA: TGTGCCAGTAGTGACCGGGGGAACACTGAAGCTTTCTTT.

In this sample, this clonotype turned up many times. V and J are TRBV15 and TRBJ1-4; perhaps TRBD1 as D (5 bases). CDR1 LNHNV and CDR2 YYDKDF come from the germline V gene (reference sequence). V was pared by 8 bases and J by 3 bases, with 10 bases between. The CDR3 has 13 residues. CDR3 sequence: CATGRGANEKLFF. Here the CDR3 DNA reads TGTGCCACCGGGAGGGGCGCTAATGAAAAACTGTTTTTT.

This clonotype is medium-sized. The chain has TRBV18 and TRBJ2-4; 9 positions agree with TRBD1. J was trimmed by 3 bases and V by 0 bases; bases with no gene match: 3. This CDR3 spans 16 amino acids. The germline CDR1 and CDR2 sequences are KGHSH and LQKENI. The CDR3 DNA reads as TGTGCCAGCTCACCACCGGGACAGGGAGGCAAAAACATTCAGTACTTC. It yields the protein CASSPPGQGGKNIQYF.

This clonotype is categorized as medium-sized. The gene calls are TRBV12-3 or TRBV12-4 and TRBJ1-1; 7 bases line up with TRBD1. V lost 7 bases and J lost 6; bases outside the gene matches: 11. The CDR3 contains 14 residues. The CDR3 loop is CASTQGVGSAEAFF. CDR3 coding DNA: TGTGCCAGCACCCAGGGGGTAGGGTCAGCTGAAGCTTTCTTT.

The chain employs TRBV20-1 and TRBJ2-1, with D possibly TRBD2 on 6 matching bases. Trimming cost V 7 bases and J 5 bases, with 24 bases left between them. Germline values: CDR1 DFQATT, CDR2 SNEGSKA (reference sequence). The CDR3 has 16 residues. CDR3 residues: CSVKGLSSRVDNEQFF. The CDR3, as DNA: TGCAGTGTTAAGGGACTGTCTAGCAGGGTAGACAATGAGCAGTTCTTC.

The chain uses TRBV11-2 and TRBJ2-7; 10 bases are a match to TRBD1. Trimming cost V 3 bases and J 2 bases; bases outside gene matches: 4. Germline lookup yields CDR1 SGHAT and CDR2 FQNNGV. This CDR3 region has 15 residues. CDR3 nucleotide sequence: TGTGCCAGCAGCTTCTCCGGGACAGGGGCCTACGAGCAGTACTTC. Amino acids: CASSFSGTGAYEQYF.

Within the sample, this clonotype is large. The chain uses TRBV19 and TRBJ2-5; no clear D gene. Germline CDR1 reads LNHDA; CDR2 reads SQIVND (reference sequence). The germline V and J ends were trimmed by 7 bases and 0 bases, with 3 bases remaining between them. CDR3 size: 11 residues. The CDR3 coding sequence is TGTGCCAGTAATTACCAAGAGACCCAGTACTTC. Translation: CASNYQETQYF. The full variable domain, with the rest looked up from reference TRBV19 and TRBJ2-5, is DGGITQSPKYLFRKEGQNVTLSCEQNLNHDAMYWYRQDPGQGLRLIYYSQIVNDFQKGDIAEGYSVSREKKESFPLTVTSAQKNPTAFYLCASNYQETQYFGPGTRLLVL.

This clonotype is medium-sized by share. This rearrangement joins TRBV7-3 to TRBJ2-2; 8 nucleotides agree with TRBD2. Germline CDR1 SGHTA, CDR2 FQGTGA. CDR3 size: 17 residues. V shed 2 bases and J 6 bases; nucleotides not matched to a gene: 11. The CDR3 DNA reads TGTGCCAGCAGCTTAGGAGTTTTAGCGGGAAGGTCCGGGGAGCTGTTTTTT. This codes for CASSLGVLAGRSGELFF.

This clonotype is classed as medium-sized. V and J are TRBV15 and TRBJ2-6, with D perhaps given as TRBD1 or TRBD2 (5 bases each). The V end was cut by 5 bases, the J end by 2 bases, with 13 bases between. The CDR3 has 16 residues. Germline loops: CDR1 LNHNV, CDR2 YYDKDF (reference sequence). CDR3 loop: CATSRGLLAGANVLTF. CDR3 DNA: TGTGCCACCAGCCGGGGCCTCCTCGCTGGGGCCAACGTCCTGACTTTC.

By its share, this clonotype is medium-sized. The V gene is TRBV7-2, the J gene TRBJ2-1; D is ambiguous. CDR1 is SGHTA and CDR2 is FQGNSA in the germline V gene. Trimming removed 5 bases at V and 10 bases at J, with 12 bases between. The CDR3 spans 12 residues. The CDR3 bases are TGTGCCAGCAGCACCCTAGGTATCGAGCAGTTCTTC. Translation gives CASSTLGIEQFF.

By share, this clonotype counts as medium-sized. This CDR3 fails to terminate in the conserved phenylalanine or tryptophan, so it likely reflects a read error. The limits of the CDR3 on the DNA are not certain, so only TCRdb's listed CDR3 is given. The genes are TRBV21-1 and TRBJ2-5; whether TRBD1, the table's D call, matches the DNA was not checked. TRBV21-1 is a documented pseudogene. The length of the CDR3 is 10 amino acids, counting both ends. This CDR3 reads CASSKGQAGV.

Judged by abundance, this clonotype is medium-sized. J is TRBJ2-3 and V is TRBV19; D unclear. The CDR3 loop spans 13 amino acids. Trimming cost V 5 bases and J 9 bases, with 15 bases left between them. Germline V gene data show CDR1 as LNHDA and CDR2 as SQIVND (reference sequence). The DNA for the CDR3 is TGTGCCAGTAGTCTTGATCCTAGTAAGACGCAGTATTTT. Its translation is CASSLDPSKTQYF. Using reference TRBV19 and TRBJ2-3 for the parts outside the CDR3, the full variable domain is DGGITQSPKYLFRKEGQNVTLSCEQNLNHDAMYWYRQDPGQGLRLIYYSQIVNDFQKGDIAEGYSVSREKKESFPLTVTSAQKNPTAFYLCASSLDPSKTQYFGPGTRLTVL.

This clonotype was detected ten times or more. The J gene is TRBJ2-1, the V gene TRBV30, with D possibly TRBD1 on 6 matching bases. Trimming cost V 8 bases and J 6 bases, with 11 bases left between them. The CDR3 has 11 residues. Germline values: CDR1 GTSNPN, CDR2 SVGIG (reference sequence). CDR3 DNA: TGTGCCCAAGGACAGCTCAATGAGCAGTTCTTC. Amino acids: CAQGQLNEQFF.

The count of this clonotype is one. The germline gene is not matched at one end of the junction; a read error may be the cause. The V and J genes are TRBV27 and TRBJ2-3; the match to TRBD1 covers 8 bases. Germline lookup yields CDR1 MNHEY and CDR2 SMNVEV (reference sequence). The CDR3 has 12 residues. Here the CDR3 DNA reads TGTGCAAGCAGGGGGCCGGGAGATACGCAGTATTTT. It codes for CASRGPGDTQYF.

This clonotype is termed medium-sized. The chain combines TRBV27 with TRBJ2-7; D possibly corresponds to TRBD1 (5 bases). The CDR3 has 14 residues. Germline CDR1 reads MNHEY; CDR2 reads SMNVEV (reference sequence). Trimming cost V 3 bases and J 5 bases, with 14 bases left between them. The CDR3 region is CASSFIGRVNEQYF. The CDR3, as DNA: TGTGCCAGCAGTTTTATCGGCAGGGTTAACGAGCAGTACTTC.

The genes are TRBV27 and TRBJ1-4, with D perhaps TRBD1 (5 bases). Germline V gene sequence: CDR1 MNHEY, CDR2 SMNVEV (reference sequence). The CDR3 is 14 amino acids. Trimming removed 3 bases from V and 0 bases from J, with 5 bases in between. CDR3 amino acids: CASSLGATNEKLFF. The CDR3 DNA is TGTGCCAGCAGTTTGGGGGCAACTAATGAAAAACTGTTTTTT.

The sample holds many counts of this clonotype. The chain recombines TRBV7-2 with TRBJ2-1, with TRBD2 matching 9 bases. This CDR3 spans 15 amino acids. The germline gives CDR1 SGHTA, CDR2 FQGNSA. The J segment lost 8 bases and the V segment lost 5 bases, leaving 10 bases of the junction unmatched. The DNA for the CDR3 is TGTGCCAGCAGCCCGGCGGCTAGCGGGATCTATGAGCAGTTCTTC. This sequence encodes CASSPAASGIYEQFF.

A few counts support this clonotype. This chain joins TRBV10-3 and TRBJ2-7; no clear D gene. CDR1 and CDR2 from the germline V gene are ENHRY and SYGVKD. Between the trimmed V and J ends, which lost 6 bases and 5 bases, there was a span of 14 bases. This CDR3 spans 13 amino acids. CDR3 in DNA: TGTGCCATCAGCGAGGATGACGCGAACGAGCAGTACTTC. Residues: CAISEDDANEQYF.

This chain links TRBV4-1 with TRBJ1-2, with a weak D call TRBD1 (5 bases). Trimming removed 3 bases from V and 8 bases from J, with 19 bases in between. Germline CDR1 and CDR2: MGHRA and YSYEKL. The CDR3 sequence is 15 residues long. CDR3 in amino acids: CASSHELGTAQGYTF. DNA for the CDR3: TGCGCCAGCAGCCATGAGCTAGGGACCGCCCAGGGCTACACCTTC.

This clonotype showed up many times. CDR3 sequence reads: CASSPPGQGTTYEQYF. The DNA of the CDR3 is TGTGCCAGCAGTCCGCCGGGACAGGGGACGACCTACGAGCAGTACTTC. The chain recombines TRBV6-6 with TRBJ2-7; TRBD1 agrees at 10 bases. CDR3 size: 16 residues. With 5 bases clipped from V and 2 bases from J, the junction kept 9 bases outside the gene matches. Germline assignment: CDR1 MNHNY and CDR2 SVGAGI (reference sequence).

By frequency in the sample, this clonotype is medium-sized. The CDR3 region has the DNA TGCGCCAGCAGTATTGGAGCGGGAGCAGGGACCTACGAGCAGTACTTC. Encoded protein: CASSIGAGAGTYEQYF. The rearrangement links TRBV5-1 to TRBJ2-7; 8 bases align to TRBD2. The germline CDR1 and CDR2 sequences are SGHRS and YFSETQ. V trimming: 5 bases; J trimming: 2 bases; junction bases outside the gene matches: 12. The CDR3 has 16 residues.

By frequency in the sample, this clonotype is medium-sized. This chain links TRBV3-2 with TRBJ2-2; the DNA was not compared with TRBD2, the D call given in the table. TRBV3-2 is tagged as a pseudogene. The CDR3 extends over 13 amino acids. The CDR3 sequence is CASRRDFYGELFF. In nucleotides, the CDR3 is TGTGCCAGCAGAAGGGACTTCTACGGGGAGCTGTTTTTT.

This clonotype is categorized as medium-sized (0.01 to 0.1%). The rearrangement links TRBV27 to TRBJ2-4, with a tentative D call TRBD2 (5 bases). V lost 0 bases, J lost 3 bases, and 6 bases lay in between. The CDR3 loop spans 14 amino acids. Germline V gives CDR1 MNHEY, CDR2 SMNVEV (reference sequence). CDR3 region: CASSLSGVKNIQYF. The DNA for the CDR3 is TGTGCCAGCAGTTTATCCGGGGTCAAAAACATTCAGTACTTC.

By its share, this clonotype is medium-sized (0.01 to 0.1%). The chain links TRBV5-1 to TRBJ2-2; TRBD1 matches 7 bases. Germline CDR1 and CDR2: SGHRS and YFSETQ. This CDR3 is built from 15 residues. J lost 6 bases, V lost 3 bases, and 8 bases had no gene match. The CDR3 nucleotides are TGCGCCAGCAGCTCGGGACAGCGTAACGCCGGGGAGCTGTTTTTT. This sequence encodes CASSSGQRNAGELFF.

By share of the sample, this clonotype is medium-sized. J is TRBJ2-3 and V is TRBV12-3 or TRBV12-4; tentative D call: TRBD2 (5 bases). V lost 5 bases, J lost 0 bases, and 6 bases lay in between. The CDR3 contains 13 residues. CDR3 protein: CASSRTSTDTQYF. CDR3 DNA: TGTGCCAGCAGTCGGACTAGCACAGATACGCAGTATTTT.

Ten or more counts support this clonotype. This sequence joins TRBV29-1 and TRBJ1-1; D remains ambiguous. Germline V gene sequence: CDR1 SQVTM, CDR2 ANQGSEA. Trimming cost V 4 bases and J 1 base, with 7 bases left between them. CDR3 length: 12 amino acids. The CDR3 nucleotides read TGCAGCGTTGTATCAGCGAACACTGAAGCTTTCTTT. Translation gives CSVVSANTEAFF.

Many counts were recorded for this clonotype. The rearrangement joins TRBV28 to TRBJ1-5; no clear D. The germline V gene encodes CDR1 MDHEN and CDR2 SYDVKM. The V end was cut by 7 bases, the J end by 3 bases, with 13 bases between. The CDR3 extends over 14 amino acids. The chain's CDR3 is CASTPEEINQPQHF. The CDR3, as DNA: TGTGCCAGCACCCCTGAGGAGATCAATCAGCCCCAGCATTTT.

This clonotype is medium-sized (0.01 to 0.1%) by share. The chain carries TRBV7-6 and TRBJ2-1; a weak D match, TRBD1 (5 bases). The CDR3 has 12 amino acids. CDR1 SGHVS and CDR2 FNYEAQ come from the germline V gene. V shed 4 bases and J shed 12 bases, with 13 bases lying between them. CDR3 protein: CASSSVREGQFF. Here the CDR3 DNA reads TGTGCCAGCAGCTCCGTCAGGGAAGGGCAGTTCTTC.